This TCR beta chain is drawn from a study of cytomegalovirus exposure and HLA in healthy donors. Both 60 Vbeta primers and 13 Jbeta primers went into the PCR. Data came from immunoSEQ multiplex PCR; TCRdb stores just in-frame clones and leaves some out. The sample lists approximately 270,000 clones; 80% were seen once. Germline loops: CDR1 LNHDA, CDR2 SQIVND (reference sequence). This CDR3 contains 14 residues. V was clipped by 3 bases and J by 5 bases, with 13 bases between them. This clone was seen a handful of times. Antigen specificity is unknown. General study results and limits: Researchers catalogued about 150 TCR beta chains as cytomegalovirus-associated. The authors excluded some V segments, including TRBV6-2 and TRBV6-3, as indistinguishable.

The specimen was PBMCs. This clonotype was sampled from a girl under 10 years old in good health and CMV-seronegative. The chain uses TRBV19 and TRBJ1-2; D is unresolved. The CDR3: CASSIGVGAYGYTF. The CDR3 region has the DNA TGTGCCAGTAGTATCGGGGTGGGCGCTTATGGCTACACCTTC.